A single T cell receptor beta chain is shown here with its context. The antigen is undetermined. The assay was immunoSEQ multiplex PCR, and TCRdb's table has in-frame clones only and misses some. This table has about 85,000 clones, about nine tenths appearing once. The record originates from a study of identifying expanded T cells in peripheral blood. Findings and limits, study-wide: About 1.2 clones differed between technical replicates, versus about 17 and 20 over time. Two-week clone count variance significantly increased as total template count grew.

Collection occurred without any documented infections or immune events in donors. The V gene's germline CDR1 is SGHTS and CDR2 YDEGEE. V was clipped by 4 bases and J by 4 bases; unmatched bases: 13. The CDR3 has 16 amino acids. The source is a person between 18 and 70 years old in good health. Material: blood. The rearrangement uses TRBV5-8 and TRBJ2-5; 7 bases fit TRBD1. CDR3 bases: TGTGCCAGCAGCCTAGGGACAGACGTGCGGCGAGAGACCCAGTACTTC. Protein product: CASSLGTDVRRETQYF.